This T cell receptor beta chain was captured by sequencing in a study of T-cell reconstitution after alpha-beta-depleted transplantation in children. Findings and caveats of the study: Surviving recipient cells, namely T cells and thymic progenitors, were the source of high day-60 TCRbeta diversity in some patients. Several hundred expanded graft clones reportedly were the source of alpha-beta T cells about two months after transplant.

Unique molecular identifiers tagged the TCRbeta library. From the PCR reads, TCRdb called clonotypes with MiXCR, one entry per CDR3 protein. Of approximately 500,000 distinct CDR3 sequences in the sample, about 11% were seen once. Germline assignment: CDR1 SGHVS and CDR2 FQNEAQ. CDR3 size: 15 residues. Trimming shortened V by 7 bases and J by 0 bases, and 14 bases separated the two germline ends. This clonotype has a count of ten or more. Its antigen is currently unknown. This TCR derives from a child between 2 and 9 years old with inherited bone marrow failure, due to receive a stem cell transplant. The source material was PBMCs, sampled before TCRalphabeta/CD19-depleted stem cell transplant. V usage is TRBV7-8 and J usage is TRBJ2-3; D unclear. The CDR3 loop reads CASTPWVSSTDTQYF. CDR3 sequence (DNA): TGTGCCAGCACCCCTTGGGTATCTAGCACAGATACGCAGTATTTT.